This TCR beta chain derives from a study of OX40 agonist ivuxolimab in advanced cancers. For the study at large: Patients received the agonistic anti-OX40 (CD134) antibody ivuxolimab. Cancers in dose escalation were hepatocellular, melanoma, renal cell and head and neck.

Comment on this clone: Its target is unknown.

The J segment lost 4 bases and the V segment lost 2 bases, leaving 5 bases of the junction unmatched. The CDR3 loop spans 15 amino acids. In germline, CDR1 is MNHEY, CDR2 SVGAGI. Whole-study findings and limits: Fewer expanded clones were found on average in CD4+ than in CD8+ T cells. Antigen targets of the expanded peripheral T cells went undetermined.

Only in-frame clones appear in the TCRdb table, and some are missing; sequencing was by immunoSEQ multiplex PCR. The sample lists 80,000 to 100,000 clones, 86% occurring once. The material was CD4+ or CD8+ T cells sorted from blood, obtained in a trial of the OX40 agonist ivuxolimab. The chain combines TRBV6-5 with TRBJ1-5; 7 nucleotides agree with TRBD1. This TCR was sampled from an adult with an advanced solid tumor such as melanoma, head and neck, liver or kidney cancer. CDR3 sequence reads: CASSYQKGANQPQHF. In DNA, the CDR3 is TGTGCCAGCAGTTACCAAAAGGGGGCTAATCAGCCCCAGCATTTT.